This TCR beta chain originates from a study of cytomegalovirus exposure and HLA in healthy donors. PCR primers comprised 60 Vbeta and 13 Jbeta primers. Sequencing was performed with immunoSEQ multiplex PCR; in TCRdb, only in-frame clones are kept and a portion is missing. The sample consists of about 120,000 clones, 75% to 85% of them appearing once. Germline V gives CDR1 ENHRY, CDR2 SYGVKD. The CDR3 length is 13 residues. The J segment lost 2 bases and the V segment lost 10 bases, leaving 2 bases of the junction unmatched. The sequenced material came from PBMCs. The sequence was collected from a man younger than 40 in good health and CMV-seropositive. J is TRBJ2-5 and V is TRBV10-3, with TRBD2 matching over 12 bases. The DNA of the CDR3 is TGTGCCACTGGACTAGCGGGACAAGAGACCCAGTACTTC. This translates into CATGLAGQETQYF.